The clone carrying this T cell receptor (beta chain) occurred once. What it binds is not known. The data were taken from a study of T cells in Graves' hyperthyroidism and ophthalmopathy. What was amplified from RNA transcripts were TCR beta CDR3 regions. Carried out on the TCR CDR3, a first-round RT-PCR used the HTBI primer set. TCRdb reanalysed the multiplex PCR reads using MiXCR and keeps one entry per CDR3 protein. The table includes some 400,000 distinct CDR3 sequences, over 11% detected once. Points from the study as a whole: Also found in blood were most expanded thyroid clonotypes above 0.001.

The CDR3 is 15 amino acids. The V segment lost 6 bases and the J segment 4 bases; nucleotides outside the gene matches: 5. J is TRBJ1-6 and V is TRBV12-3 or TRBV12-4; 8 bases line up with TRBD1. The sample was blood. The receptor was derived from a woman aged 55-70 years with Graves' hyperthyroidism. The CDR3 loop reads CASSTGTGYNSPLHF. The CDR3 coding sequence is TGTGCCAGCAGCACCGGGACAGGTTATAATTCACCCCTCCACTTT.